Below, 21 T cell receptor beta chains from the same sample are listed, as sequenced in a study of T-cell reconstitution after alpha-beta-depleted transplantation in children. Unique molecular identifiers were incorporated into the prepared TCRbeta library. MiXCR, applied by TCRdb to the PCR reads, yields one record per CDR3 protein. The sample contains 800,000 to 1,000,000 distinct CDR3 sequences, about 29% of which appear only once. Sequencing was performed on PBMCs, mostly from graft donor cells, taken 360 days after TCRalphabeta/CD19-depleted stem cell transplant. Source of these receptors: a boy younger than two who had a stem cell transplant for SCID, so the T cells may come from the graft donor.

In its sample, this clonotype was seen a few times. The V call is TRBV28, the J call TRBJ2-7; D is unresolved. CDR1 MDHEN and CDR2 SYDVKM come from the germline V gene. V was cut by 11 bases and J by 0 bases, with 11 bases left in between. The CDR3 totals 12 residues. The chain's CDR3 is CASVSSSYEQYF. The CDR3, as DNA: TGTGCCTCTGTCAGCTCCTCCTACGAGCAGTACTTC. Full variable domain (missing parts from reference TRBV28 and TRBJ2-7): DVKVTQSSRYLVKRTGEKVFLECVQDMDHENMFWYRQDPGLGLRLIYFSYDVKMKEKGDIPEGYSVSREKKERFSLILESASTNQTSMYLCASVSSSYEQYFGPGTRLTVT.

CDR3: CASSLERGAAKTQYF. The CDR3 DNA is TGTGCCAGCAGTTTAGAGCGGGGCGCTGCAAAGACCCAGTACTTC. The chain carries TRBV27 and TRBJ2-5; 7 nucleotides match TRBD2. CDR1 and CDR2 from the germline V gene are MNHEY and SMNVEV (reference sequence). This CDR3 region has 15 residues. After removal of 2 bases from V and 6 bases from J, the junction contained 9 bases not matched to a gene.

This chain joins TRBV15 and TRBJ1-5, with D possibly matching TRBD1 (5 bases). The V gene's germline CDR1 is LNHNV and CDR2 YYDKDF (reference sequence). V was trimmed by 4 bases and J by 5 bases, leaving 9 bases between them. CDR3 length: 13 amino acids. The chain's CDR3 is CATSTRQYQPQHF. CDR3 nucleotides: TGTGCCACCAGCACGAGACAGTATCAGCCCCAGCATTTT.

This clonotype was seen only a few times. CDR3 nucleotides: TGCAGTGCTTGGACTGGAGGGGGGACCCAGTACTTC. As protein: CSAWTGGGTQYF. The chain uses TRBV20-1 and TRBJ2-5, with D perhaps assigned TRBD1 or TRBD2 (6 bases each). V lost 5 bases to trimming and J lost 7 bases, with 14 bases between them. Germline CDR1 reads DFQATT; CDR2 reads SNEGSKA (reference sequence). The CDR3 runs to 12 residues.

The V gene is TRBV29-1, the J gene TRBJ2-7, with 10 positions matching TRBD2. The germline V gene encodes CDR1 SQVTM and CDR2 ANQGSEA. Unmatched junction bases numbered 11, after V lost 4 bases and J lost 2 bases. The CDR3 is made up of 16 amino acids. CDR3 region: CSVVALAGAPTYEQYF. The CDR3 coding sequence is TGCAGCGTTGTAGCCCTAGCGGGGGCTCCTACCTACGAGCAGTACTTC.

In this sample, this clonotype turned up many times. The chain combines TRBV5-1 with TRBJ1-2; 7 nucleotides line up with TRBD1. Germline V gene data show CDR1 as SGHRS and CDR2 as YFSETQ. J lost 6 bases, V lost 4 bases, and 9 bases had no gene match. There are 14 residues in the CDR3. DNA for the CDR3: TGCGCCAGCAGCAGACTCGGGACAGCTGATGGCTACACCTTC. This gives the protein CASSRLGTADGYTF.

This clonotype has only a few counts. This chain links TRBV9 with TRBJ2-5; D gene uncertain. CDR3 length equals 15 residues. The V end lost 0 bases, the J end lost 2 bases, and 11 bases lay between the germline ends. Looked up from germline, CDR1 is SGDLS and CDR2 is YYNGEE. The CDR3 spells CASSVASGGQETQYF. In nucleotides, the CDR3 is TGTGCCAGCAGCGTAGCTTCGGGTGGGCAAGAGACCCAGTACTTC. Full variable domain (rest looked up from reference TRBV9 and TRBJ2-5): DSGVTQTPKHLITATGQRVTLRCSPRSGDLSVYWYQQSLDQGLQFLIQYYNGEERAKGNILERFSAQQFPDLHSELNLSSLELGDSALYFCASSVASGGQETQYFGPGTRLLVL.

The chain employs TRBV11-2 and TRBJ2-7, with 9 bases lining up with TRBD2. Germline CDR1 reads SGHAT; CDR2 reads FQNNGV. J was trimmed by 3 bases and V by 7 bases; bases with no gene match: 10. The CDR3 runs to 15 residues. CDR3 in amino acids: CASTSYTAGGYEQYF. In DNA, the CDR3 is TGTGCCAGCACCTCATATACAGCGGGGGGCTACGAGCAGTACTTC. Using reference TRBV11-2 and TRBJ2-7 for the parts outside the CDR3, the full variable domain is EAGVAQSPRYKIIEKRQSVAFWCNPISGHATLYWYQQILGQGPKLLIQFQNNGVVDDSQLPKDRFSAERLKGVDSTLKIQPAKLEDSAVYLCASTSYTAGGYEQYFGPGTRLTVT.

The rearrangement uses TRBV12-3 or TRBV12-4 and TRBJ2-3; TRBD1 or TRBD2 may be the D gene (5 bases each). V was clipped by 6 bases and J by 3 bases, with 22 bases between them. The CDR3 runs to 17 residues. The CDR3 sequence is CASRPDGWGIRTDTQYF. CDR3 nucleotide sequence: TGTGCCAGCAGGCCAGACGGGTGGGGGATCAGGACAGATACGCAGTATTTT.

The chain couples TRBV12-3 or TRBV12-4 to TRBJ2-2; D is unresolved. The CDR3 length is 13 residues. The germline V and J ends were trimmed by 6 bases and 6 bases, with 11 bases remaining between them. Written as DNA, the CDR3 is TGTGCCAGCAGCCCTTGGGGTTCCGGGGAGCTGTTTTTT. It encodes CASSPWGSGELFF.

The CDR3 coding sequence is TGCGCCAGCAGCTTTACTAGCGGGGCTGGCGAGCAGTACTTC. Protein: CASSFTSGAGEQYF. The chain carries TRBV5-1 and TRBJ2-7, with 10 bases that match TRBD2. This CDR3 contains 14 residues. J was trimmed by 6 bases and V by 2 bases; bases with no gene match: 5. Germline V gene lookup returns CDR1 SGHRS and CDR2 YFSETQ.

This clonotype has just a few counts. The genes are TRBV27 and TRBJ1-1, with 7 bases that match TRBD1. CDR1 is MNHEY and CDR2 is SMNVEV in the germline V gene (reference sequence). Germline trimming cut 5 bases from V and 6 bases from J; bases unmatched to any gene: 6. The CDR3 contains 13 residues. CDR3 sequence reads: CASSPGTAAEAFF. The CDR3 bases are TGTGCCAGCAGTCCCGGGACAGCTGCTGAAGCTTTCTTT.

This chain uses TRBV10-3 with TRBJ2-5; possibly TRBD2 for D (6 bases). Germline-derived CDR1 and CDR2 are ENHRY and SYGVKD. Deletions cut 2 bases from V and 5 bases from J, with 15 bases between. The CDR3 sequence is 15 residues long. The CDR3 loop is CAISERGGNLETQYF. In DNA, the CDR3 is TGTGCCATCAGTGAGAGGGGCGGGAATTTGGAGACCCAGTACTTC.

The rearrangement joins TRBV12-3 or TRBV12-4 to TRBJ2-1; no clear D gene. V was trimmed by 5 bases and J by 9 bases, leaving 26 bases between them. The CDR3 is 17 amino acids. The DNA for the CDR3 is TGTGCCAGCAGTCTCCGTCCCGAGGCCCGAGGTTATGTTGAGCAGTTCTTC. This codes for CASSLRPEARGYVEQFF.

The CDR3 DNA reads TGTGCCAGCAGCGCCGGGAGTATTCGTGTGCGGGAGCTGTTTTTT. This encodes CASSAGSIRVRELFF. The gene calls are TRBV7-9 and TRBJ2-2, with D possibly matching TRBD2 (6 bases). The CDR3 loop spans 15 amino acids. Trimming removed 5 bases at V and 9 bases at J, with 19 bases between. CDR1 and CDR2 from the germline V gene are SEHNR and FQNEAQ (reference sequence). The full variable domain, its missing parts supplied by reference TRBV7-9 and TRBJ2-2, is DTGVSQNPRHKITKRGQNVTFRCDPISEHNRLYWYRQTLGQGPEFLTYFQNEAQLEKSRLLSDRFSAERPKGSFSTLEIQRTEQGDSAMYLCASSAGSIRVRELFFGEGSRLTVL.

This clonotype was found a few times. The rearrangement uses TRBV20-1 and TRBJ1-1; D is uncertain. Trimming took 0 bases from V and 6 from J, leaving 14 bases between them. Germline CDR1 and CDR2: DFQATT and SNEGSKA (reference sequence). The CDR3 sequence is 14 residues long. CDR3 bases: TGCAGTGCTAGAGATAGGGCCTTCTACCCTGAAGCTTTCTTT. Its protein is CSARDRAFYPEAFF.

J is TRBJ2-3 and V is TRBV10-3; possibly TRBD1 or TRBD2 for D (5 bases each). The CDR3 runs 15 residues. The germline CDR1 and CDR2 sequences are ENHRY and SYGVKD. V was trimmed by 3 bases and J by 6 bases, leaving 16 bases between them. The CDR3: CAISDARPGADTQYF. Here the CDR3 DNA reads TGTGCCATCAGTGATGCTCGCCCCGGGGCGGATACGCAGTATTTT.

The V gene is TRBV5-1, the J gene TRBJ2-7, with D perhaps assigned TRBD1 or TRBD2 (5 bases each). V lost 2 bases and J lost 3, with 9 bases in between. The CDR3 is 13 amino acids. Per germline, CDR1 SGHRS and CDR2 YFSETQ. CDR3 DNA: TGCGCCAGCAGCTTACTGGGACGCTACGAGCAGTACTTC. Protein sequence: CASSLLGRYEQYF.

This clonotype was seen more than once but under ten times. The chain recombines TRBV5-1 with TRBJ2-7; 8 nucleotides agree with TRBD1. CDR1 and CDR2 from the germline V gene are SGHRS and YFSETQ. The CDR3 loop spans 13 amino acids. Trimming at V came to 4 bases and at J to 3 bases, leaving 3 bases not matched to a gene. CDR3 protein: CASSGQGLYEQYF. CDR3 nucleotide sequence: TGCGCCAGCAGCGGACAGGGCCTCTACGAGCAGTACTTC.

The chain carries TRBV5-1 and TRBJ1-1; possibly TRBD1 for D (6 bases). Trimming left V 2 bases short and J 2 bases short, with 16 bases between. Germline assignment: CDR1 SGHRS and CDR2 YFSETQ. The CDR3 runs 16 residues. Here the CDR3 DNA reads TGCGCCAGCAGCTTAACAGGGAAGTCTCAAAACACTGAAGCTTTCTTT. It yields the protein CASSLTGKSQNTEAFF.

In its sample, this clonotype was seen a few times. The chain recombines TRBV12-3 or TRBV12-4 with TRBJ2-3, with D perhaps matching TRBD1 (5 bases). The length of the CDR3 is 15 residues. The V end lost 6 bases, the J end lost 2 bases, and 15 bases lay between the germline ends. Here the CDR3 reads CASSYDSFFTDTQYF. DNA for the CDR3: TGTGCCAGCAGCTATGACAGCTTCTTCACAGATACGCAGTATTTT.